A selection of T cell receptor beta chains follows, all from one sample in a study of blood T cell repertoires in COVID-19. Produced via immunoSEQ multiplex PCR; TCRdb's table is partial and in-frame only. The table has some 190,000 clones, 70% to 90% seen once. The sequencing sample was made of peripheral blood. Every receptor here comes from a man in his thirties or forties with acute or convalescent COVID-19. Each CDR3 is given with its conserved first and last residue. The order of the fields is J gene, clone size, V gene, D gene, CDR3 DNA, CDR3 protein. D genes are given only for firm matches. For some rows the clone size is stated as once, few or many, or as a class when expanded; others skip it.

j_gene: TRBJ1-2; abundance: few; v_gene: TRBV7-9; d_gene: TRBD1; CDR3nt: TGTGCCAGCAGCCCCATAACGCCGGGACAGACTTATGGCTACACCTTC; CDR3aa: CASSPITPGQTYGYTF
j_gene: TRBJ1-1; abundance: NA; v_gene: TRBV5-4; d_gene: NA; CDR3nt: TGTGCCAGCAGCTTGTATGGGACACCGAACACTGAAGCTTTCTTT; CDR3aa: CASSLYGTPNTEAFF
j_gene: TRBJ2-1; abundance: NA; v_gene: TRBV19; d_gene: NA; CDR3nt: TGTGCCAGTAGTACCTCGGGGAGCTCCTACAATGAGCAGTTCTTC; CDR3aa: CASSTSGSSYNEQFF
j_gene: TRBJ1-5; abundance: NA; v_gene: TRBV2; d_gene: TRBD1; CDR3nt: TGTGCCAGCAGAGCTTTACCGGGACAGGGTAAGGGGAGCAATCAGCCCCAGCATTTT; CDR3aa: CASRALPGQGKGSNQPQHF
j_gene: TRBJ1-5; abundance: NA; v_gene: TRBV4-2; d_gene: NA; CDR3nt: TGTGCCAGCAGCCAAGATAACAGCCCCAATCAGCCCCAGCATTTT; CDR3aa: CASSQDNSPNQPQHF
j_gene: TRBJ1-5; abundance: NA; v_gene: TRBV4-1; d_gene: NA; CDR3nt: TGCGCCAGCAGCCCACCAGGACGGGGTGGTCAGCCCCAGCATTTT; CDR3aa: CASSPPGRGGQPQHF
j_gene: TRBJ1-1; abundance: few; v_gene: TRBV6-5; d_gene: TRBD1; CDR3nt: TGTGCCAGCAGTTACGACAGGGGGCGAGGGACTGAAGCTTTCTTT; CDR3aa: CASSYDRGRGTEAFF
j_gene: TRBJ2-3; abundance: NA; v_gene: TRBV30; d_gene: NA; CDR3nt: TGTGCCTGGAGTGTCGGGAGTTTTGATACGCAGTATTTT; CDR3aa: CAWSVGSFDTQYF
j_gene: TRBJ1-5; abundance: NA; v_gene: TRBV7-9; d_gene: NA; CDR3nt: TGTGCCAGCAGCTTAACCAGGGATCAGCCCCAGCATTTT; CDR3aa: CASSLTRDQPQHF
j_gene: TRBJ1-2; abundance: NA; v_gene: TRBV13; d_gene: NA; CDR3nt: TGTGCCAGCAGCTTATATGGGGGGGTGTTTGTTGGCTACACCTTC; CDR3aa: CASSLYGGVFVGYTF
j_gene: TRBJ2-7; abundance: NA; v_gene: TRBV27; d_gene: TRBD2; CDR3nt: TGTGCCAGCAGCCCCGGGACTAGCGGTAGGTGGGAGCAGTACTTC; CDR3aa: CASSPGTSGRWEQYF
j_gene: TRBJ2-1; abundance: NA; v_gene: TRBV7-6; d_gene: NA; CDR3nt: TGTGCCAGCAGCTTGCTTGAGGAGCCCTACGTCTCCTACAATGAGCAGTTCTTC; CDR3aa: CASSLLEEPYVSYNEQFF
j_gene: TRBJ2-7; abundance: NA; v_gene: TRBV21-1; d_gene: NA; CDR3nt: TGTGCCAGCAGCTCGGCAGGCGCCGTGGAGCAGTACTTC; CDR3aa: CASSSAGAVEQYF
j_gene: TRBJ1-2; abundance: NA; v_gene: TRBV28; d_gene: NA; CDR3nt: TGTGCCAGCAGTTATCCCGACAGTCTAAACCTCAACTATGGCTACACCTTC; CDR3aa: CASSYPDSLNLNYGYTF
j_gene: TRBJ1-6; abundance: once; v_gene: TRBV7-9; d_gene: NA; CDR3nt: TGTGCCAGCAGCTCCCGGCGCGGCGGAAGTAATAATTCACCCCTCCACTTT; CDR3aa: CASSSRRGGSNNSPLHF
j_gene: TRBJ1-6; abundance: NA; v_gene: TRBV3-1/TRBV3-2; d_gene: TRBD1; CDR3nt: TGTGCCAGCAGGTCCCGGGACAGGGTTTCACCCCTCCACTTT; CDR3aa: CASRSRDRVSPLHF
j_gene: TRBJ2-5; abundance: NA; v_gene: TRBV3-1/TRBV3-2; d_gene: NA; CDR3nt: TGTGCCAGCAGCCAAGCCCCCTGGAGGGGTGGGAAGACCCAGTACTTC; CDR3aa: CASSQAPWRGGKTQYF
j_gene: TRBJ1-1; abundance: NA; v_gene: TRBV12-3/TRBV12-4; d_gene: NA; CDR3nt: TGTGCCAGCAGGCGTGAGCAGAACACTGAAGCTTTCTTT; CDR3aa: CASRREQNTEAFF
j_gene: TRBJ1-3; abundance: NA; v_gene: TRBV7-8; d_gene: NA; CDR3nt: TGTGCCAGCAGCCTATCCCCCTCTGGAAACACCATATATTTT; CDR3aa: CASSLSPSGNTIYF
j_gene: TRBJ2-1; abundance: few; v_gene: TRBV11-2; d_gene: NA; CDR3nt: TGTGCCAGCAGCTTCAGGTTCCCCTCCGGCGGGGTAAACAATGAGCAGTTCTTC; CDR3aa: CASSFRFPSGGVNNEQFF
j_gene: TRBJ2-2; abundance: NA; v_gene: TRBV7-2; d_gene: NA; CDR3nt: TGTGCCAGCAGCATTTGGACTGAACCTACCGGGGAGCTGTTTTTT; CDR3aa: CASSIWTEPTGELFF
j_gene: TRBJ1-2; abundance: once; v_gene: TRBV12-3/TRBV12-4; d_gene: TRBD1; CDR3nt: TGTGCCAGCAGCAAGACAGGGCTCAGTGGCTACACCTTC; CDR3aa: CASSKTGLSGYTF
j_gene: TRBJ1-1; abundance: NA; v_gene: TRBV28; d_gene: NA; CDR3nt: TGTGCCAGCACCCGATTGAGGACTGAAGCTTTCTTT; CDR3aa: CASTRLRTEAFF
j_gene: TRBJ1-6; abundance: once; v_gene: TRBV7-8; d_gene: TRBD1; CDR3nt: TGTGCCAGCAGCCTAAGACCGACAGGGGCCCTCCACTTT; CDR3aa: CASSLRPTGALHF
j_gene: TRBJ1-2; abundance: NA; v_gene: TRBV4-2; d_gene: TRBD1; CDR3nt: TGTGCCAGCAGCGCCCGTCTAGGGGGCGACTATGGCTACACCTTC; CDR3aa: CASSARLGGDYGYTF
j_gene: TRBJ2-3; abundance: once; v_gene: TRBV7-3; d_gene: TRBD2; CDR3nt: TGTGCCAGCAGCATGACTAGCGGGGGGGCGTCAGATACGCAGTATTTT; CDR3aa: CASSMTSGGASDTQYF
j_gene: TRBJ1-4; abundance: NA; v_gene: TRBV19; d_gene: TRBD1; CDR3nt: TGTGCCAGTAGGCCAGAGGGGGCAAAACTGTTTTTT; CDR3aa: CASRPEGAKLFF
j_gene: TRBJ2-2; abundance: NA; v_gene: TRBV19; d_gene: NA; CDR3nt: TGTGCCAGTAGTTTTCGGCAGAGGCAGACGAACACCGGGGAGCTGTTTTTT; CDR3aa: CASSFRQRQTNTGELFF
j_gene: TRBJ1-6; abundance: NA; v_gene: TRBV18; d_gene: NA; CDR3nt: TGTGCCAGCCAAACGGTAGTAAAATCACCCCTCCACTTT; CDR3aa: CASQTVVKSPLHF
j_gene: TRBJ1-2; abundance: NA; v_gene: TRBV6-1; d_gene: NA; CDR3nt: TGTGCCAGCAGTGAAGATACCTTAAACTTTTATGGCTACACCTTC; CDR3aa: CASSEDTLNFYGYTF
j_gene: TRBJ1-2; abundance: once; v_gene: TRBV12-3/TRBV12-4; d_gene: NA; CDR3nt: TGTGCCAGCAATCCGGGATCTCCCTATGGCTACACCTTC; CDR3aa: CASNPGSPYGYTF
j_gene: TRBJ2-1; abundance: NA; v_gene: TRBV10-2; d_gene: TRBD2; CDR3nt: TGCGCCAGCAGACGGACTAGCGAATACAATGAGCAGTTCTTC; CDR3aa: CASRRTSEYNEQFF
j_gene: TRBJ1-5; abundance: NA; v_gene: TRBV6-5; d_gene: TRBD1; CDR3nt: TGTGCCAGCATGGGGACAGGGCATCAGCCCCAGCATTTT; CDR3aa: CASMGTGHQPQHF
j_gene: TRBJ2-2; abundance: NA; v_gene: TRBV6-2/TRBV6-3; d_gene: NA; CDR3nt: TGTGCCAGCAGTTCCACAGGGAATTCCGGGGAGCTGTTTTTT; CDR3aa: CASSSTGNSGELFF
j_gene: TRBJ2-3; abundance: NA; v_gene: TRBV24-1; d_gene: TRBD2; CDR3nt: TGTGCCACCAGCCCTACTAGCGGGGGGAAAGATACGCAGTATTTT; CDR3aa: CATSPTSGGKDTQYF
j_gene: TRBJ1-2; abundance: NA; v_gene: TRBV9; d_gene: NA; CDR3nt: TGTGCCAGCAGCGTAGGAGCTCCAGGGGTGAGCTATGGCTACACCTTC; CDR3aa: CASSVGAPGVSYGYTF
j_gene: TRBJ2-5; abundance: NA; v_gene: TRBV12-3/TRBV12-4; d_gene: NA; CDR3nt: TGTGCCAGCAGTTTCGGGGATAGAGAGACCCAGTACTTC; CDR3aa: CASSFGDRETQYF
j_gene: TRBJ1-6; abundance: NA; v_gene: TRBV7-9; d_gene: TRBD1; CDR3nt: TGTGCCAGCAGCCCGCGGACAGGGTTTGATTCACCCCTCCACTTT; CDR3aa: CASSPRTGFDSPLHF
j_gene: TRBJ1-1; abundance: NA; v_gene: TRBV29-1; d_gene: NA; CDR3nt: TGCAGCGTTACTGTATGGGTCGCGGGTAGAGGAGCTTTCTTT; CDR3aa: CSVTVWVAGRGAFF
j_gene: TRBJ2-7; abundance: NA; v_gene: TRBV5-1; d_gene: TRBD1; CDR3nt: TGCGCCAGCAGCCCGACGACAGGGCTCGGCTACGAGCAGTACTTC; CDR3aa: CASSPTTGLGYEQYF
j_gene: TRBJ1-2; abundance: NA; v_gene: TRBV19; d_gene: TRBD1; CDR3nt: TGTGCCAGTCGGACCCTGGATCCGGGACAGGGTAACTATGGCTACACCTTC; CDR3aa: CASRTLDPGQGNYGYTF
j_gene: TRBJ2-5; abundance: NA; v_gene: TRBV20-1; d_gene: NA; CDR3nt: TGCAGTGCTAGAGATGGCAGGGCCCAGTACTTC; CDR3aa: CSARDGRAQYF
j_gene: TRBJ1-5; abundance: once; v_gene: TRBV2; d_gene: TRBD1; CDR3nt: TGTGCCAGCAGGATGACAGGGCAAGGTCAGCCCCAGCATTTT; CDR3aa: CASRMTGQGQPQHF
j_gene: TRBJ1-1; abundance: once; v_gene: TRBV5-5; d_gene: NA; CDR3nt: TGTGCCAGCAGCTTCGCCGGCGGTGGCACTGAAGCTTTCTTT; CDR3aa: CASSFAGGGTEAFF
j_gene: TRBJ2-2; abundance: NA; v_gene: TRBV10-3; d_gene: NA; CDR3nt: TGTGCCATCAGTGAGCGGGAGATCGGGGAGCTGTTTTTT; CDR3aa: CAISEREIGELFF
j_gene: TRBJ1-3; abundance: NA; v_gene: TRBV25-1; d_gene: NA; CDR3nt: TGTGCCAGCAGTGAAAGCGGCTTTCGTAAAAACACCATATATTTT; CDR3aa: CASSESGFRKNTIYF
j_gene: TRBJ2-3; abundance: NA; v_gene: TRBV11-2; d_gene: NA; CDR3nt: TGTGCCAGCAGCTTAATTAAGGGAGGGGGTACAGATACGCAGTATTTT; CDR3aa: CASSLIKGGGTDTQYF
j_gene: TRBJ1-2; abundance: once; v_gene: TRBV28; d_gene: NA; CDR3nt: TGTGCCAGCAATCGCGGGGGGCTTAAAGATGGCTACACCTTC; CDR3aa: CASNRGGLKDGYTF
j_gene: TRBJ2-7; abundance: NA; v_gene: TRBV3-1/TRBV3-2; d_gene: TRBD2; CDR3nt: TGTGCCAGCAGCAAGACTAGCGGGGGTTTCTACGAGCAGTACTTC; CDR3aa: CASSKTSGGFYEQYF
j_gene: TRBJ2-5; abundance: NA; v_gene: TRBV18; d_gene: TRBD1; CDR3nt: TGTGCCAGCACTCCGGGACAGAGAAATTTTCCCCAGTACTTC; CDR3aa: CASTPGQRNFPQYF
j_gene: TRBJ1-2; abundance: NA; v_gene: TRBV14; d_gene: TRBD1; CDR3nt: TGTGCCAGCAGCCAAGAAAGGGCAGGGGGAACCCTTTCTGGCTACACCTTC; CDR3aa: CASSQERAGGTLSGYTF
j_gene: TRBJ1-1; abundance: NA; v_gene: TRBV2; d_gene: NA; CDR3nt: TGTGCCAGTCGGAGGGGCAGGGATTGGGCTTTCTTT; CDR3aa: CASRRGRDWAFF
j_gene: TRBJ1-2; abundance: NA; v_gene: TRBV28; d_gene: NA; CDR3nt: TGTGCCAGCAGCCCTCCGGGAGACGGGATTCACCGAGGCTACACCTTC; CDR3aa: CASSPPGDGIHRGYTF
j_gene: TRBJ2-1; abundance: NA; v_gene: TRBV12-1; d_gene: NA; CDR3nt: TGTGCCAGCAGCTTTGCTCTAGCGGGGGGGCAGTTCTTC; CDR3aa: CASSFALAGGQFF
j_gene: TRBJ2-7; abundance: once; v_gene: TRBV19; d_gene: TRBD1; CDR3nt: TGTGCCAGTACCTCGGGACAGCGTATATTCTACGAGCAGTACTTC; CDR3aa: CASTSGQRIFYEQYF
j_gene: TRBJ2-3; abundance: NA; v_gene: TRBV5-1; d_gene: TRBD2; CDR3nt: TGCGCCAGCAGCTTACTAGCGGGGGTGACGTATACTAGCACAGATACGCAGTATTTT; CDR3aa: CASSLLAGVTYTSTDTQYF
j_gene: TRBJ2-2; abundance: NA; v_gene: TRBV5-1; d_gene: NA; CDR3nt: TGCGCCAGCAGCTTCTTCCAGTCCCCCGGGGAGCTGTTTTTT; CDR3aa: CASSFFQSPGELFF